This is a list of T cell receptor beta chains from one sample in a study of shared clonotypes between healthy human individuals. Repertoires were generated with immunoSEQ multiplex PCR, while TCRdb's copy carries only in-frame clones and drops some. The sample has over 2 million clones; 92% are singletons. The sample was naive CD4+ T cells from PBMCs. Receptor source: a man younger than 30 in good health. Some clones in this sample may be carry-over from other donors' samples. Each CDR3 is given with its conserved first and last residue. A D gene is named only where the DNA matches it firmly. Not all rows give a size; the values are once, few, many and, for expanded clones, a class.

D gene | CDR3 length | J gene | V gene | clone size | CDR3 DNA | CDR3 protein
. | 16 | TRBJ1-5 | TRBV30 | . | TGTGCCTGGAGTGGCCGACCTCAGGCCCGCAATCAGCCCCAGCATTTT | CAWSGRPQARNQPQHF
. | 12 | TRBJ2-3 | TRBV28 | . | TGTGCCAGCAGTCCGAGCACAGATACGCAGTATTTT | CASSPSTDTQYF
. | 13 | TRBJ1-3 | TRBV30 | . | TGTGCCTGGTCTCAGAAGTCTGGAAACACCATATATTTT | CAWSQKSGNTIYF
. | 16 | TRBJ1-5 | TRBV28 | . | TGTGCCAGCAGTACCGTCAACCTGGGGCCTAATCAGCCCCAGCATTTT | CASSTVNLGPNQPQHF
. | 15 | TRBJ2-7 | TRBV4-1 | . | TGCGCCAGCAGCACGGGGAGCGCAATCTCCTACGAGCAGTACTTC | CASSTGSAISYEQYF
. | 13 | TRBJ2-5 | TRBV2 | . | TGTGCCAGTTCGGGCCCCGGAGCGGAGACCCAGTACTTC | CASSGPGAETQYF
TRBD2 | 13 | TRBJ2-5 | TRBV2 | . | TGTGCCAGCAGCCTCGGACTAGGGGAGACCCAGTACTTC | CASSLGLGETQYF
TRBD1 | 15 | TRBJ1-3 | TRBV28 | . | TGTGCCAGCCGACAGGGGCCGGGTCGGGGAAACACCATATATTTT | CASRQGPGRGNTIYF
TRBD2 | 15 | TRBJ2-7 | TRBV27 | . | TGTGCCAGCAGAGGACTAGCGGGAGGTAACTACGAGCAGTACTTC | CASRGLAGGNYEQYF
TRBD1 | 15 | TRBJ2-7 | TRBV19 | . | TGTGCCAGTAGTATTTGGGACAGGGGGCGTTACGAGCAGTACTTC | CASSIWDRGRYEQYF
. | 13 | TRBJ2-1 | TRBV9 | once | TGTGCCAGCAGCGTAGCGTGGAGGGCTGAGCAGTTCTTC | CASSVAWRAEQFF
. | 13 | TRBJ1-2 | TRBV19 | . | TGTGCCAGTCGTGAAGGCCATTACTATGGCTACACCTTC | CASREGHYYGYTF
. | 14 | TRBJ2-5 | TRBV11-3 | . | TGTGCCAGCAGCCCAGAGGGCAGACAAGAGACCCAGTACTTC | CASSPEGRQETQYF
TRBD2 | 14 | TRBJ2-5 | TRBV5-1 | . | TGCGCCAGCAGCCTTAGCGGGCCCCAAGAGACCCAGTACTTC | CASSLSGPQETQYF
. | 11 | TRBJ1-3 | TRBV7-2 | . | TGTGCCAGCAGCTTACGGGACACCATATATTTT | CASSLRDTIYF
. | 16 | TRBJ1-5 | TRBV6-1 | . | TGTGCCAGCAGTGAAGCTCCCAGGGGAAGCAATCAGCCCCAGCATTTT | CASSEAPRGSNQPQHF
. | 11 | TRBJ2-7 | TRBV2 | . | TGTGCCAGCAGTCGGTACTCCGAGCAGTACTTC | CASSRYSEQYF
TRBD2 | 14 | TRBJ2-7 | TRBV6-1 | . | TGTGCCAGCAGTGAAAAACTAGCGGATTACGAGCAGTACTTC | CASSEKLADYEQYF
. | 14 | TRBJ2-1 | TRBV30 | . | TGTGCCTGGATCCGGCCTACCTATTACAATGAGCAGTTCTTC | CAWIRPTYYNEQFF
. | 13 | TRBJ1-4 | TRBV11-2 | . | TGTGCCAGCAGCCTTATCCAGGGAGGAGAACTGTTTTTT | CASSLIQGGELFF
. | 14 | TRBJ1-6 | TRBV5-4 | . | TGTGCCAGCAGCTTGAGAACAGGGAGTTCACCCCTCCACTTT | CASSLRTGSSPLHF
. | 13 | TRBJ1-5 | TRBV5-5 | . | TGTGCCAGCAGCTTCGCAGCCGATCAGCCCCAGCATTTT | CASSFAADQPQHF
. | 13 | TRBJ2-5 | TRBV7-2 | once | TGTGCCAGCAGCTTTATTTTCCGGGAGACCCAGTACTTC | CASSFIFRETQYF
. | 16 | TRBJ1-1 | TRBV5-1 | . | TGCGCCAGCAGCTTGAGGTCCGCAGGGCAGAACACTGAAGCTTTCTTT | CASSLRSAGQNTEAFF
TRBD1 | 15 | TRBJ1-2 | TRBV5-1 | . | TGCGCCAGCAGCAAGGGACGGGACAGCGACTATGGCTACACCTTC | CASSKGRDSDYGYTF
. | 16 | TRBJ1-4 | TRBV28 | . | TGTGCCAGCAGTTTCTCGGGGCTTGCAACTAATGAAAAACTGTTTTTT | CASSFSGLATNEKLFF
TRBD1 | 15 | TRBJ2-7 | TRBV6-6 | . | TGTGCCAGCAGAAATACCGGGACAGGGTTCTACGAGCAGTACTTC | CASRNTGTGFYEQYF
TRBD2 | 15 | TRBJ2-7 | TRBV6-1 | . | TGTGCCAGCAGTGAAGCGCGTCTCGGGGGGGGAGAGCAGTACTTC | CASSEARLGGGEQYF
. | 15 | TRBJ1-4 | TRBV28 | . | TGTGCCAGCAGTGTATACAGGACGTCTAATGAAAAACTGTTTTTT | CASSVYRTSNEKLFF
TRBD2 | 19 | TRBJ2-7 | TRBV6-1 | . | TGTGCCAGCAGTGATATATGGACAGGACCTAGCGGGAGATCCTACGAGCAGTACTTC | CASSDIWTGPSGRSYEQYF
TRBD2 | 16 | TRBJ2-2 | TRBV10-3 | . | TGTGCCATCAAAAAGACTAGCGGGACCAACACCGGGGAGCTGTTTTTT | CAIKKTSGTNTGELFF
. | 14 | TRBJ2-7 | TRBV19 | once | TGTGCCAGTAGTAATACAGGGAGCTCCTACGAGCAGTACTTC | CASSNTGSSYEQYF
. | 13 | TRBJ1-5 | TRBV28 | once | TGTGCCAGCAGTTTCGCATCCCTCCCGTCCCAGCATTTT | CASSFASLPSQHF
. | 11 | TRBJ2-7 | TRBV2 | . | TGTGCCAGCAGTGAAAGTCCCGAGCAGTACTTC | CASSESPEQYF
TRBD2 | 17 | TRBJ2-7 | TRBV19 | . | TGTGCCAGTAGTAAGAGCGGGAGGCCCGGAGCATCCTACGAGCAGTACTTC | CASSKSGRPGASYEQYF
TRBD1 | 17 | TRBJ2-7 | TRBV18 | . | TGTGCCAGCTCACGGGGGACAAGCGGGACAGGGGACCACGAGCAGTACTTC | CASSRGTSGTGDHEQYF
TRBD2 | 15 | TRBJ2-7 | TRBV6-5 | . | TGTGCCTTTTTCCCCACTAGCGGGAGAAGAAACGAGCAGTACTTC | CAFFPTSGRRNEQYF
TRBD2 | 18 | TRBJ2-7 | TRBV10-1 | . | TGCGCCAGCAGTGTGACTAGCGGGATACGGCGCCGCTCCTACGAGCAGTACTTC | CASSVTSGIRRRSYEQYF
TRBD1 | 19 | TRBJ2-2 | TRBV2 | . | TGTGCCAGCACCCCGGGACAGGGGGCTCGCGCGGGCGGGACCGGGGAGCTGTTTTTT | CASTPGQGARAGGTGELFF
TRBD2 | 18 | TRBJ2-5 | TRBV5-1 | . | TGCGCCAGCAGCTTGATACCCGGGACTAGCGGGAGTAGGGAGACCCAGTACTTC | CASSLIPGTSGSRETQYF
. | 15 | TRBJ1-6 | TRBV6-6 | . | TGTGCCAGCAGTTACTCGATGCAGGATAATTCACCCCTCCACTTT | CASSYSMQDNSPLHF
. | 16 | TRBJ1-2 | TRBV28 | . | TGTGCCAGCAGTTTCCGACAGGCAACCTTTAACTATGGCTACACCTTC | CASSFRQATFNYGYTF
. | 15 | TRBJ1-1 | TRBV7-8 | . | TGTGCCAGCAGCCCCCCCTCAGGGCGTGTCACTGAAGCTTTCTTT | CASSPPSGRVTEAFF
. | 15 | TRBJ2-3 | TRBV7-9 | . | TGTGCCAGCAGCTACAGGTTCCCGAGCACAGATACGCAGTATTTT | CASSYRFPSTDTQYF
TRBD2 | 19 | TRBJ2-6 | TRBV7-6 | . | TGTGCCAGCCTGCCGGGACTAGCGGGAGGGCCTACTGGGGCCAACGTCCTGACTTTC | CASLPGLAGGPTGANVLTF
TRBD1 | 14 | TRBJ1-1 | TRBV7-2 | . | TGTGCCAGCAGCTCCTGGACAGGGAACACTGAAGCTTTCTTT | CASSSWTGNTEAFF
. | 15 | TRBJ2-1 | TRBV10-2 | . | TGCGCCAGCAGCCCCCCCTCCCTCGGCGAAGATGAGCAGTTCTTC | CASSPPSLGEDEQFF
. | 14 | TRBJ1-1 | TRBV19 | once | TGTGCCAGTAGTATAGGTGGCAGGGACCCTGAAGCTTTCTTT | CASSIGGRDPEAFF